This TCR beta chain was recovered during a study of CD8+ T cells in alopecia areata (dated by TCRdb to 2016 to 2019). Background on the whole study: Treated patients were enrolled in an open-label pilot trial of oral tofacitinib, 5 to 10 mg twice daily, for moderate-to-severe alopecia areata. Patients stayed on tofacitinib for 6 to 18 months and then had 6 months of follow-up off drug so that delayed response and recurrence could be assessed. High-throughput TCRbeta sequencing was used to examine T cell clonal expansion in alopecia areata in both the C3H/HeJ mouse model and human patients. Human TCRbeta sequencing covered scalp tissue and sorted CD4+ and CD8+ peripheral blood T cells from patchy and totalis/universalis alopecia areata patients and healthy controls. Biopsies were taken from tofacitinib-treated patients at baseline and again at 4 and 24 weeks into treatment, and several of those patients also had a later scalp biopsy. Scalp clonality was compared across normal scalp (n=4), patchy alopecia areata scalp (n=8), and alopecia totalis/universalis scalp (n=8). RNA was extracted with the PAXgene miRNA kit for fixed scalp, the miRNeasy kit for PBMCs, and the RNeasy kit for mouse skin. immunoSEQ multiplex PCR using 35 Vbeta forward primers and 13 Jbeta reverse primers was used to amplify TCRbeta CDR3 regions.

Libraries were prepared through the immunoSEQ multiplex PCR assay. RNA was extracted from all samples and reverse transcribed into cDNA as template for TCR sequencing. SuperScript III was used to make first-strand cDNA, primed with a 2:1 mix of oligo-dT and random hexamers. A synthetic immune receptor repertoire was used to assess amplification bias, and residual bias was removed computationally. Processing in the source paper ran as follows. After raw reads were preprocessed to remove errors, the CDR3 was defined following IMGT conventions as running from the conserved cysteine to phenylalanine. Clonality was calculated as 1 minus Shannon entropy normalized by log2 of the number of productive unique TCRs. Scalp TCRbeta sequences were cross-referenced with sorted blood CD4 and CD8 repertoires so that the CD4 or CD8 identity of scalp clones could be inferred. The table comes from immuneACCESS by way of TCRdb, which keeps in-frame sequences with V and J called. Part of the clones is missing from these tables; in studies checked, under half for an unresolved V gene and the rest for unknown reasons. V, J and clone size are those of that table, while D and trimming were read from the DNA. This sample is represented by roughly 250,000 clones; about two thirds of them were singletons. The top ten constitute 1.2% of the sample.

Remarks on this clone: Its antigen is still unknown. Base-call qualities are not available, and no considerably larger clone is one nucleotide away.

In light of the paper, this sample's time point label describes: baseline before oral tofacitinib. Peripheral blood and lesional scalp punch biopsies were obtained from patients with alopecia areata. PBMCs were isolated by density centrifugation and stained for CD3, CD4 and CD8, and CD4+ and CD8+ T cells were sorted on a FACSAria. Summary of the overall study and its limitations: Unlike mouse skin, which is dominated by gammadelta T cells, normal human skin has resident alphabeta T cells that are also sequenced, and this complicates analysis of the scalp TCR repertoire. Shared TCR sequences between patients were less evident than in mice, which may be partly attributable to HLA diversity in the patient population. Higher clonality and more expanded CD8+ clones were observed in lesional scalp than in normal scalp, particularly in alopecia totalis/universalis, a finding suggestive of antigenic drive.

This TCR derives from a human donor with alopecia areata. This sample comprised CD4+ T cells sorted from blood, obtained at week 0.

The CDR3 is CASSSGTTGELFF. In nucleotides, the sequence is TGCGCCAGCAGCTCGGGGACCACCGGGGAGCTGTTTTTT. This receptor chain uses TRBV5-1 and TRBJ2-2, with the D call perhaps TRBD1 or TRBD2, each one matching 5 bases. The CDR3, cysteine through phenylalanine, is 13 amino acids long. Only the CDR3 portion is preserved as DNA: 39 bases, with reading frame beginning at the first base. Looking up the germline V gene yields CDR1 SGHRS and CDR2 YFSETQ. Trimming removed 3 bases from V and 4 bases from J, leaving 7 bases between the germline ends.